This entry is about one T cell receptor (beta chain). What it binds is unknown. The data derive from a study of breast tumors, draining lymph nodes, adjacent tissues. A single record per CDR3 protein comes from TCRdb applying MiXCR to the multiplex PCR reads. The sample shows fewer than 15,000 distinct CDR3 sequences, 50% to 60% of them seen only once. Study findings and constraints: Tumors had less TCR diversity than lymph nodes, more than nontumor tissue. Tumor T cell lymph node origin was a supported hypothesis, not proven.

Germline CDR1 reads LNHNV; CDR2 reads YYDKDF (reference sequence). There are 14 residues in the CDR3. V shed 6 bases, J shed 2 bases, and the junction held 2 bases outside the gene matches. The origin of this receptor is a female donor with breast cancer. Some clones in this sample may be carry-over from other donors' samples. Sequencing was carried out using tumor-adjacent breast tissue. The chain uses TRBV15 and TRBJ2-3; 10 nucleotides agree with TRBD2. DNA for the CDR3: TGTGCCACCAGTAGCGGGAGGATCACAGATACGCAGTATTTT. Amino acids: CATSSGRITDTQYF.